A selection of T cell receptor beta chains follows, all from one sample in a study of Graves' ophthalmopathy and Graves' hyperthyroidism. TCRdb passed the multiplex PCR reads through MiXCR, listing each CDR3 protein once. The top ten clones hold approximately 9.8% of a sample with about 480,000 distinct CDR3 sequences, about an eighth of them seen once. Source material: blood. Every receptor here comes from a woman in her 30s with Graves' ophthalmopathy. The CDR3 runs from the conserved cysteine through the conserved F or W. The D gene is left open where the match is weak. Size is omitted from some rows. Given values are once, few, many or a class for expanded clones.

v_call,d_call,j_call,clone_size,cdr3_aa,cdr3_nt
TRBV20-1,-,TRBJ2-5,many,CSARQGLETQYF,TGCAGTGCTAGGCAGGGTTTAGAGACCCAGTACTTC
TRBV12-3/TRBV12-4,-,TRBJ2-7,once,CASSLTRYEQYF,TGTGCCAGCAGTTTAACTCGATACGAGCAGTACTTC
TRBV12-3/TRBV12-4,-,TRBJ1-2,-,CASSLVGWKGYTF,TGTGCCAGCAGTTTAGTCGGTTGGAAAGGCTACACCTTC
TRBV6-1,-,TRBJ2-6,many,CASNPGVTGANVLTF,TGTGCCAGCAATCCGGGAGTCACTGGGGCCAACGTCCTGACTTTC
TRBV2,-,TRBJ1-1,many,CASREQWNTEAFF,TGTGCCAGCAGAGAGCAGTGGAACACTGAAGCTTTCTTT
TRBV11-2,TRBD2,TRBJ2-5,many,CASSYPTSGKTQYF,TGTGCCAGCAGCTACCCGACTAGCGGGAAAACCCAGTACTTC
TRBV19,TRBD2,TRBJ2-7,many,CASSPSRGDEQYF,TGTGCCAGTAGTCCCTCCCGGGGGGACGAGCAGTACTTC
TRBV7-2,-,TRBJ2-7,few,CASSLGPGLRNEQYF,TGTGCCAGCAGCTTAGGCCCAGGGTTACGGAACGAGCAGTACTTC
TRBV2,-,TRBJ2-7,many,CASSVGEQYF,TGTGCCAGCAGTGTGGGAGAGCAGTACTTC
TRBV15,-,TRBJ2-2,-,CATSSEGTGELFF,TGTGCCACCAGCTCGGAAGGTACCGGGGAGCTGTTTTTT
TRBV10-3,TRBD1,TRBJ2-7,many,CAISLTGQGEQYF,TGTGCCATCAGCTTGACAGGGCAGGGAGAGCAGTACTTC
TRBV6-1,-,TRBJ1-5,few,CASSERWSNQPQHF,TGTGCCAGCAGTGAACGGTGGAGCAATCAGCCCCAGCATTTT
TRBV10-3,-,TRBJ2-7,many,CAIRRGGAGYYEQYF,TGTGCCATCAGGCGAGGGGGGGCCGGATACTACGAGCAGTACTTC
TRBV6-5,-,TRBJ1-6,many,CASSYSGQGDSPLHF,TGTGCCAGCAGTTACTCAGGTCAGGGAGATTCACCCCTCCACTTT
TRBV28,TRBD1,TRBJ2-2,few,CASSQRTGAYTGELFF,TGTGCCAGCAGTCAGCGGACAGGGGCCTACACCGGGGAGCTGTTTTTT
TRBV6-5,-,TRBJ1-5,many,CASSQHLSNQPQHF,TGTGCCAGCAGCCAACATCTAAGCAATCAGCCCCAGCATTTT
TRBV7-4,-,TRBJ2-2,-,CASSPPGRGRSGELFF,TGTGCCAGCAGCCCTCCGGGCAGGGGACGCTCCGGGGAGCTGTTTTTT
TRBV12-3/TRBV12-4,TRBD1,TRBJ1-1,many,CASSLTTGTGGTEAFF,TGTGCCAGCAGTTTGACAACCGGGACAGGGGGCACTGAAGCTTTCTTT
TRBV15,-,TRBJ2-7,many,CATSRDPRGYEQYF,TGTGCCACCAGCAGAGACCCAAGGGGCTACGAGCAGTACTTC
TRBV12-3/TRBV12-4,-,TRBJ1-5,many,CASSLSDNQPQHF,TGTGCCAGCAGTTTAAGCGATAATCAGCCCCAGCATTTT